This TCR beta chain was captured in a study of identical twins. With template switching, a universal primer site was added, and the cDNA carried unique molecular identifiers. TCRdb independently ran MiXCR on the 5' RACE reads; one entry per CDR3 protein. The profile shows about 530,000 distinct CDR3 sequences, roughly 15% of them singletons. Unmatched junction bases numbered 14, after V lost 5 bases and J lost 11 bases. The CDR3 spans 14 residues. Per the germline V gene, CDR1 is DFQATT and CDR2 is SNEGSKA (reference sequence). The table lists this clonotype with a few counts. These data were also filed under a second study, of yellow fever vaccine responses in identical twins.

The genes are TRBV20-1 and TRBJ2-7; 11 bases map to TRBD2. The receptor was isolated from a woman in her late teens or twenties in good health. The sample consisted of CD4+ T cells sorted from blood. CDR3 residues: CSAVVGGTSGIEYF. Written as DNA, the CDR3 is TGCAGTGCTGTAGTAGGGGGGACTAGCGGTATTGAGTACTTC.